This TCR beta chain was observed in a study of CD8+ T cells in alopecia areata (dated 2018 in TCRdb). The study in broad terms: The treated patients took part in an open-label pilot trial in which moderate-to-severe alopecia areata was treated with oral tofacitinib at 5 to 10 mg twice daily. Tofacitinib was administered for 6 to 18 months, and 6 months of follow-up off drug were then conducted to assess delayed response and recurrence. Human TCRbeta sequencing covered scalp tissue and sorted CD4+ and CD8+ peripheral blood T cells from patchy and totalis/universalis alopecia areata patients and healthy controls. The study used high-throughput TCRbeta sequencing to examine T cell clonal expansion in alopecia areata, in both the C3H/HeJ mouse model and human patients. The SALT score, which quantifies the percentage of affected scalp surface area, was used to measure disease severity in treated patients. Amplification of TCRbeta CDR3 regions was done by immunoSEQ multiplex PCR using 35 Vbeta forward primers and 13 Jbeta reverse primers. Patients on tofacitinib were biopsied at baseline and after 4 and 24 weeks of treatment, and several of the patients also had a later scalp biopsy. RNA came from the PAXgene miRNA kit for fixed scalp, the miRNeasy kit for PBMCs, and the RNeasy kit for mouse skin. Scalp clonality was compared among normal scalp (n=4), patchy alopecia areata scalp (n=8), and alopecia totalis/universalis scalp (n=8).

Worth noting for this clone: The antigen it recognizes is unknown. It has no much larger one-base neighbor in the sample; base qualities were not kept.

Per the publication, the treatment or condition label means: oral pan-JAK inhibitor, 5-10 mg twice daily. From alopecia areata patients, peripheral blood was collected along with lesional scalp punch biopsies. PBMCs were isolated by density centrifugation and stained for CD3, CD4 and CD8, after which CD4+ and CD8+ T cells were sorted on a FACSAria. Broad study findings and their caveats: Many expanded lesional clones persisted in scalp and blood during tofacitinib treatment, which may partly explain relapse after stopping treatment. Shared TCR sequences between patients were less evident than in mice, which may be partly attributable to HLA diversity in the patient population. Lesional scalp, especially in alopecia totalis/universalis, showed higher clonality and more expanded CD8+ clones than normal scalp, suggesting antigenic drive. Unlike mouse skin, where gammadelta T cells dominate, normal human skin contains resident alphabeta T cells that get sequenced too, which complicates analysis of the scalp TCR repertoire. Because the treated cohort was small and had just a single nonresponder, larger studies are needed to establish links between baseline CD8+ expansion and response. Tofacitinib significantly lowered scalp clonality and the number of expanded CD8+ clones among the top 100 scalp clones.

The library was built by means of the immunoSEQ multiplex PCR assay. RNA was extracted from all samples and reverse transcribed into cDNA as template for TCR sequencing. First-strand cDNA was synthesized with SuperScript III using a 2:1 mix of oligo-dT and random hexamers. A synthetic immune receptor repertoire was used to measure amplification bias, and any remaining bias was corrected computationally. The source study handled its data this way. After raw reads were preprocessed to remove errors, the CDR3 was defined following IMGT conventions as running from the conserved cysteine to phenylalanine. To get clonality, Shannon entropy was normalized by log2 of the number of productive unique TCRs and the result was subtracted from 1. Whether scalp clones were CD4 or CD8 was inferred by matching scalp TCRbeta sequences against CD4 and CD8 repertoires sorted from blood. TCRdb provides this immuneACCESS table in a form limited to in-frame rearrangements. Some clones are lacking; in checked studies, under half of them reflect an unresolved V gene, and why the rest are absent is not known. That table supplies the V and J calls and clone size; D and trimming were determined from the DNA. This sample is represented by some 190,000 clones; approximately 70% of them were singletons. 1% to 1.5% of the sample comes from the top ten.

V has 6 bases trimmed and J has 8 bases trimmed; junction bases matching no gene number 14. The CDR3 runs 15 residues from the cysteine to the phenylalanine. Solely the CDR3 DNA is kept, with 45 bases framed from the first base. The germline V gene provides CDR1 SNHLY and CDR2 FYNNEI. The sequenced sample was CD4+ T cells sorted from blood, obtained between weeks 43 and 45, from a patient treated with tofacitinib. The receptor was derived from a human donor with alopecia areata. The chain joins TRBV2 to TRBJ1-2, with 8 bases matching TRBD1. CDR3 reads: CASRAGTGLVSGYTF. The DNA reads TGTGCCAGCAGAGCTGGGACAGGTCTGGTTAGCGGCTACACCTTC.